The present TCR beta chain was sequenced within a study of T cells after yellow fever vaccination. Study-wide results and limits: Abundant clonotypes from the bulk population could contaminate FACS-sorted repertoires. In post-booster samples, most primary-vaccination clones reappeared (around 95% CD4, around 87% CD8).

Template-switching 5'RACE yielded the TCR cDNA; a universal primer site and UMIs were added in the process. Via MiXCR, TCRdb re-called the 5' RACE reads, giving one row per CDR3 protein. The sample contains some 320,000 distinct CDR3 sequences, roughly 8.7% of which appear only once. V was cut by 5 bases and J by 1 base, with 14 bases left in between. In germline, CDR1 is SGHTA, CDR2 FQGTGA. This CDR3 spans 16 amino acids. As concerns this clonotype: The target antigen is unknown.

The receptor was isolated from a man between 18 and 35 years old who received the YFV17D yellow fever vaccine. The genes are TRBV7-3 and TRBJ2-2; D is tentatively TRBD1 or TRBD2 (6 bases each). The sample in question was PBMCs, obtained on the day of the first yellow fever vaccination. This chain's CDR3 is CASSVIGGGNTGELFF. CDR3 coding DNA: TGTGCCAGCAGCGTCATAGGAGGGGGGAACACCGGGGAGCTGTTTTTT.